This TCR beta chain was captured in a study of control samples from healthy donors and cancer patients. V was pared by 7 bases and J by 6 bases, with 6 bases of the junction left unmatched. This CDR3 is 12 amino acids long. Germline V gives CDR1 SQVTM, CDR2 ANQGSEA. Assay: immunoSEQ multiplex PCR; the TCRdb copy retains only in-frame clones and omits some. The sample contains 200,000 or so clones, over 90% of which appear only once. The sequenced sample was blood. The sequence was obtained from a man aged 45-60 years in good health. The V and J genes are TRBV29-1 and TRBJ1-2, with TRBD1 matching over 9 bases. The DNA of the CDR3 is TGCAGCGCCGGGGGACAGGGAAATGGCTACACCTTC. This encodes CSAGGQGNGYTF.